This T cell receptor beta chain stems from a study of CD8 T cells in ankylosing spondylitis. Study-wide findings and caveats: Significantly higher representation of disease-linked clones was reported for matched ankylosing spondylitis synovial fluid.

Germline V gene lookup returns CDR1 SGHAT and CDR2 FQNNGV. J was trimmed by 8 bases and V by 5 bases; bases with no gene match: 10. There are 15 residues in the CDR3. This clonotype appeared many times. The antigen is not known. TCRdb recomputed calls from the 5' RACE reads with MiXCR, one row per CDR3 protein. The sample holds 250,000 to 400,000 distinct CDR3 sequences, approximately 10% seen once. V and J are TRBV11-2 and TRBJ2-1; TRBD2 agrees at 9 bases. Sequenced sample: blood, either unsorted or a sorted T cell fraction (not recorded which). The TCR sequence derives from a female donor with ankylosing spondylitis or in good health (not recorded which). CDR3 sequence: CASSGLGLAVDEQFF. For the CDR3, the DNA is TGTGCCAGCAGCGGTTTGGGACTAGCAGTGGATGAGCAGTTCTTC.